This T cell receptor beta chain was captured by sequencing in a study of a mutant IDH1 vaccine in newly diagnosed glioma. Background on the study: Those enrolled had earlier been treated with radiotherapy, temozolomide, or both, mostly both.

Using immunoSEQ multiplex PCR, the repertoire was profiled, and TCRdb retains in-frame clones only, with some absent. Of fewer than 40,000 clones in the sample, almost 85% were seen once. Germline V gene sequence: CDR1 SGHAT, CDR2 FQNNGV. This CDR3 spans 13 amino acids. V dropped 3 bases and J dropped 5 bases, with 10 bases sitting between them. This clone has a handful of counts. The time point was: baseline, week 1 (first vaccination visit). Treatment denoted: pre-vaccination baseline after standard-of-care therapy. The sequencing used PBMCs, collected from a glioma patient treated with radiotherapy, temozolomide or both. This receptor was taken from a man aged 30 to 45 with glioma. The chain recombines TRBV11-2 with TRBJ1-1, with D hard to call. CDR3 region: CASSLEGETEAFF. The CDR3, as DNA: TGTGCCAGCAGCTTGGAGGGTGAAACTGAAGCTTTCTTT.